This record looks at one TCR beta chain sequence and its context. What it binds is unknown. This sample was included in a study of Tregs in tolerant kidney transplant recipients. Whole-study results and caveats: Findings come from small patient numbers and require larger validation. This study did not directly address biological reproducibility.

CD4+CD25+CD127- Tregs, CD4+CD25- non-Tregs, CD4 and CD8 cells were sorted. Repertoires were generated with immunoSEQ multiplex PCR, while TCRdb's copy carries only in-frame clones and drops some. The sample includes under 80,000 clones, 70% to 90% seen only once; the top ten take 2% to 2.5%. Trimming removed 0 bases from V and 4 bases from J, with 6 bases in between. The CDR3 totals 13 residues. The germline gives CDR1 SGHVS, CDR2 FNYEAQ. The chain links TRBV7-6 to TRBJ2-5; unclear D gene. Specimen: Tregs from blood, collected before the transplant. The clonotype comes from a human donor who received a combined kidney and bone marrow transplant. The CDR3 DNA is TGTGCCAGCAGCTTAGCGAGACGAGAGACCCAGTACTTC. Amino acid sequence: CASSLARRETQYF.